These T cell receptor beta chains were read from a single sample in a study of blood T cells in healthy people across ages. TCRdb reanalysed the 5' RACE reads using MiXCR and keeps one entry per CDR3 protein. The sample records approximately 600,000 distinct CDR3 sequences, approximately 50% being singletons. The sequenced sample consisted of blood. The receptors come from a man between 60 and 75 years old in good health. Each CDR3 is given with its conserved first and last residue. Size values are once, few and many counts, or a class for expanded clones, and some rows have none.

J: TRBJ1-4
V: TRBV28
size: NA
CDR3: CASTPRRREKLFF

J: NA
V: TRBV12-5
size: once
CDR3: CASGLDPGHAYNEQYF

J: TRBJ2-1
V: TRBV6-1
size: few
CDR3: CASSESGHEQFF

J: TRBJ2-5
V: TRBV11-2
size: NA
CDR3: CASSRDKETQYF

J: TRBJ1-5
V: TRBV10-2
size: few
CDR3: CASSESGHRNQPQHF

J: TRBJ1-4
V: TRBV7-2
size: few
CDR3: CASSLAVVNEKLFF

J: TRBJ1-2
V: TRBV7-9
size: few
CDR3: CASSLAGTGGYGYTF

J: TRBJ2-7
V: TRBV6-5
size: NA
CDR3: CASRKDRGRCEQYF

J: TRBJ2-7
V: TRBV29-1
size: NA
CDR3: CSVVRDVSSYEQYF

J: TRBJ2-1
V: TRBV5-4
size: NA
CDR3: CASSLGGGPSSYNEQFF

J: TRBJ1-4
V: TRBV20-1
size: NA
CDR3: CSARDRLATNEKLFF

J: TRBJ2-7
V: TRBV6-6
size: few
CDR3: CASSWEVYEQYF